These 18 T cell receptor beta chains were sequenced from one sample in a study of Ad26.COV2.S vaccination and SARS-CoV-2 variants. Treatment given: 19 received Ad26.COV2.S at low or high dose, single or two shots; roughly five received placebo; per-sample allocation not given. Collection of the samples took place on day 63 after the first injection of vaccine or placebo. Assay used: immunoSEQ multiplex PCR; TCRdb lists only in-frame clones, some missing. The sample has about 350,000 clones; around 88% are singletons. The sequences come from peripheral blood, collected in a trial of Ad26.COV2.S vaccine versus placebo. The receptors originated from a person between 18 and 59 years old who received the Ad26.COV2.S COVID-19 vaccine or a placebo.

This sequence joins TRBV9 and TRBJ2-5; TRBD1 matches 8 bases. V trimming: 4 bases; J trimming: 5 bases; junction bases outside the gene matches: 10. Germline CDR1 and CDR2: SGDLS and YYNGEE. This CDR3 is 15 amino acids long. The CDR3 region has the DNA TGTGCCAGCAGCAGAGACGCAGGGGGCAAGGAGACCCAGTACTTC. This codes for CASSRDAGGKETQYF. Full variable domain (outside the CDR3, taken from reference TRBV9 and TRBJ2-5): DSGVTQTPKHLITATGQRVTLRCSPRSGDLSVYWYQQSLDQGLQFLIQYYNGEERAKGNILERFSAQQFPDLHSELNLSSLELGDSALYFCASSRDAGGKETQYFGPGTRLLVL.

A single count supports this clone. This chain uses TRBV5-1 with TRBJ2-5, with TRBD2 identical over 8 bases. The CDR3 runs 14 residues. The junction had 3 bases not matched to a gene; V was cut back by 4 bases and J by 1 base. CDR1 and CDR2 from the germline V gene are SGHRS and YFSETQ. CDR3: CASSPAGGQETQYF. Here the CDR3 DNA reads TGCGCCAGCAGCCCGGCGGGGGGCCAAGAGACCCAGTACTTC.

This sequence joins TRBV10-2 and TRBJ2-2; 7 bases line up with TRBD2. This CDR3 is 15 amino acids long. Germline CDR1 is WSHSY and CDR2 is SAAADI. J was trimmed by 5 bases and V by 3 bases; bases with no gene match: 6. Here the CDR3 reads CASSDWGGGTGELFF. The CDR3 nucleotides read TGCGCCAGCAGTGATTGGGGGGGAGGAACCGGGGAGCTGTTTTTT.

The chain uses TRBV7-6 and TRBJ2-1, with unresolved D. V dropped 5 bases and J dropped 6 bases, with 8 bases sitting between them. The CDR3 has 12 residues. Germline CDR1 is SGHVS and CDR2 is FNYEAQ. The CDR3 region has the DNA TGTGCCAGCAGCACAGCTCTCAATGAGCAGTTCTTC. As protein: CASSTALNEQFF.

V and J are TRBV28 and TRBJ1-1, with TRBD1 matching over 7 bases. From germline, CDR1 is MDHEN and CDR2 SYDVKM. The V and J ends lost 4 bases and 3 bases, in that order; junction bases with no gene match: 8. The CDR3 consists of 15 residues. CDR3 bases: TGTGCCAGCAGTTCGCCAAAGGGGGCGTACACTGAAGCTTTCTTT. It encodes CASSSPKGAYTEAFF.

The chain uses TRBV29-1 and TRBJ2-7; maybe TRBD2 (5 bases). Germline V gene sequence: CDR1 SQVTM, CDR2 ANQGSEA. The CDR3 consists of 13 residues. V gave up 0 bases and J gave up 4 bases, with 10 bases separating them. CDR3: CSVEDVGEYEQYF. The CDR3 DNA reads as TGCAGCGTTGAAGATGTCGGGGAATACGAGCAGTACTTC.

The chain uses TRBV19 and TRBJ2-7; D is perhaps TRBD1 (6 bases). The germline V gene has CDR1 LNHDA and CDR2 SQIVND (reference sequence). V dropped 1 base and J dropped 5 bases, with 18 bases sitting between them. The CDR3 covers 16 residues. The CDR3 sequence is CASSIAPVTGSHEQYF. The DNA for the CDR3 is TGTGCCAGTAGTATAGCTCCCGTGACAGGTAGCCACGAGCAGTACTTC.

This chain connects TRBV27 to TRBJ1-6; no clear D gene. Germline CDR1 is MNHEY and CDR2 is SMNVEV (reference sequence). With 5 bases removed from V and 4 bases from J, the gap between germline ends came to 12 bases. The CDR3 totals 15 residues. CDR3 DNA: TGTGCCAGCAGTCGACAAGGCCATTATAATTCACCCCTCCACTTT. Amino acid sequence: CASSRQGHYNSPLHF.

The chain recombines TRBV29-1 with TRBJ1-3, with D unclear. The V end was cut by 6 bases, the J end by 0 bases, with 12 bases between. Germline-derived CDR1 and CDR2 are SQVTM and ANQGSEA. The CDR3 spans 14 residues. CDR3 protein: CSVVGEDSGNTIYF. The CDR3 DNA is TGCAGCGTGGTGGGCGAGGACTCTGGAAACACCATATATTTT.

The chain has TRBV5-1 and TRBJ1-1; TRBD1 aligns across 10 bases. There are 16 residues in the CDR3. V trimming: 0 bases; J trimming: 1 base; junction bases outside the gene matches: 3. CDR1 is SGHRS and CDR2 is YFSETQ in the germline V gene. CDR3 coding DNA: TGCGCCAGCAGCTTGGGAGGGGACAGGGGGAACACTGAAGCTTTCTTT. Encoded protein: CASSLGGDRGNTEAFF.

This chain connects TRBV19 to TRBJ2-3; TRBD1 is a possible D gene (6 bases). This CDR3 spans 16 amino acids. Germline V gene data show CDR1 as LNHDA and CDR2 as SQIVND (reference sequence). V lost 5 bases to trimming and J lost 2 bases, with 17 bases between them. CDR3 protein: CASSDDRTHLTDTQYF. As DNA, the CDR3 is TGTGCCAGTAGTGACGACAGGACCCACCTCACAGATACGCAGTATTTT.

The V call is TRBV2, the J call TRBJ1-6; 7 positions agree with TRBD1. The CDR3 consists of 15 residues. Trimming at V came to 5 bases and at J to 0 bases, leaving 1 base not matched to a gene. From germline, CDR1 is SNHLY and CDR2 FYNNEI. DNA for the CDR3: TGTGCCAGCAGTCGGGACAGCTCCTATAATTCACCCCTCCACTTT. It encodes CASSRDSSYNSPLHF.

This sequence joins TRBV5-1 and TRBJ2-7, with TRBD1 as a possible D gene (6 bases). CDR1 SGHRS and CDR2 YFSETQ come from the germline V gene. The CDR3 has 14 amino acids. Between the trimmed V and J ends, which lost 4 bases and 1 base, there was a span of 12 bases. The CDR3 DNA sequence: TGCGCCAGCAGCCTTTCAGGACAGTCCTACGAGCAGTACTTC. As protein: CASSLSGQSYEQYF. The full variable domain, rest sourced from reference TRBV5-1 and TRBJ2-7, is KAGVTQTPRYLIKTRGQQVTLSCSPISGHRSVSWYQQTPGQGLQFLFEYFSETQRNKGNFPGRFSGRQFSNSRSEMNVSTLELGDSALYLCASSLSGQSYEQYFGPGTRLTVT.

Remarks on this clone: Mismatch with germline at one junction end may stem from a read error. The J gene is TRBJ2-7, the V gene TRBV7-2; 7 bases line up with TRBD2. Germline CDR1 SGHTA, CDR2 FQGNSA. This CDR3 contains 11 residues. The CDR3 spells CASSLAGGLSF. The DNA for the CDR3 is TGTGCCAGCAGCTTAGCGGGGGGGTTGAGTTTC.

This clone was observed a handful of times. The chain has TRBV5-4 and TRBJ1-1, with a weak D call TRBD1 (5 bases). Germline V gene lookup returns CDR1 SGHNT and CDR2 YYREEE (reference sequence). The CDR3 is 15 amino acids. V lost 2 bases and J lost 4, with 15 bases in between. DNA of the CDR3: TGTGCCAGCAGCTTCGGGACCATAACGGGCACTGAAGCTTTCTTT. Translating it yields CASSFGTITGTEAFF.

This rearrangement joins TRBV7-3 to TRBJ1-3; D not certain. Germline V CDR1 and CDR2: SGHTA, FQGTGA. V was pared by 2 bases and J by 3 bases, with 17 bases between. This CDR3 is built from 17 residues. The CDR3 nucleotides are TGTGCCAGCAGCTTAGGAGCCCCAGGAAGTAATGGAAACACCATATATTTT. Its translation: CASSLGAPGSNGNTIYF. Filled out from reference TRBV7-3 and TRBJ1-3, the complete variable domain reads GAGVSQTPSNKVTEKGKYVELRCDPISGHTALYWYRQSLGQGPEFLIYFQGTGAADDSGLPNDRFFAVRPEGSVSTLKIQRTERGDSAVYLCASSLGAPGSNGNTIYFGEGSWLTVV.

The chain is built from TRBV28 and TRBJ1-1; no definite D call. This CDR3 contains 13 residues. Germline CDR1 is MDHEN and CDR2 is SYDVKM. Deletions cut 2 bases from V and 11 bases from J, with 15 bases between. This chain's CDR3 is CASSLTRTGQAFF. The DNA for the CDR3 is TGTGCCAGCAGTTTAACGAGGACGGGCCAGGCTTTCTTT.

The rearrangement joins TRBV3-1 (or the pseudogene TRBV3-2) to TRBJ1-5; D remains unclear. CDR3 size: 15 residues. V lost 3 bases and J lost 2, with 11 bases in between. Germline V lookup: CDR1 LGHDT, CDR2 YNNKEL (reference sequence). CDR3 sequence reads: CASSQSILRNQPQHF. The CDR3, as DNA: TGTGCCAGCAGCCAGAGTATATTGCGCAATCAGCCCCAGCATTTT.